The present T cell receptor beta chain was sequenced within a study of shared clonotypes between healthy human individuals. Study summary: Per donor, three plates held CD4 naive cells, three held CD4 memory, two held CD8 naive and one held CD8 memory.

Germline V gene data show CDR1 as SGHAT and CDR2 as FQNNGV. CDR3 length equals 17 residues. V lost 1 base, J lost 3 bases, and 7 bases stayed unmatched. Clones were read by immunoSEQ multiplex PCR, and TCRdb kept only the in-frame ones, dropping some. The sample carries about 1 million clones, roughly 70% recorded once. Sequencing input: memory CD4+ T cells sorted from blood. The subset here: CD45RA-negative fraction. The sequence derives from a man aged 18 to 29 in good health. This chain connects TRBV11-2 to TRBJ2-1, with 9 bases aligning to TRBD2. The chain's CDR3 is CASSLALRLADYNEQFF. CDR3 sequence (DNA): TGTGCCAGCAGCTTAGCTCTCCGACTAGCGGACTACAATGAGCAGTTCTTC.